This TCR beta chain emerged from a study of human T cells and chemical hapten exposure. General study results and limits: TCRs above 1 in 1000 frequency stayed constant with DPC sensitization.

Original analysis: Sample TCR counts, which ranged from about 20,000 to 750,000, had a median of 95,638. Via MiXCR, TCRdb re-called the RACE reads, giving one row per CDR3 protein. For this entry, the V and J calls and clone size follow TCRdb and not the study's own pipeline. The table lists about 82,000 distinct CDR3 sequences, 10% of them singletons. This clonotype appeared many times. Antigen specificity is unknown. The germline V gene encodes CDR1 SGHTA and CDR2 FQGNSA. This CDR3 region has 12 residues. V was clipped by 5 bases and J by 10 bases, with 14 bases between them. Time point described: patch test 2, 6 weeks after DPC sensitization. Treatment defined: therapeutic diphenylcyclopropenone sensitization with weekly scalp DPC.

Sequenced here: whole blood, sampled in connection with sensitization to the hapten diphenylcyclopropenone (DPC). This sequence was found in a woman in her forties or fifties with alopecia areata. Some clones in this sample may be carry-over from other donors' samples. This sequence joins TRBV7-2 and TRBJ1-1; weak D call: TRBD1 (5 bases). The CDR3 region has the DNA TGTGCCAGCAGCCTAGACAGTAACTTAGCTTTCTTT. This codes for CASSLDSNLAFF.